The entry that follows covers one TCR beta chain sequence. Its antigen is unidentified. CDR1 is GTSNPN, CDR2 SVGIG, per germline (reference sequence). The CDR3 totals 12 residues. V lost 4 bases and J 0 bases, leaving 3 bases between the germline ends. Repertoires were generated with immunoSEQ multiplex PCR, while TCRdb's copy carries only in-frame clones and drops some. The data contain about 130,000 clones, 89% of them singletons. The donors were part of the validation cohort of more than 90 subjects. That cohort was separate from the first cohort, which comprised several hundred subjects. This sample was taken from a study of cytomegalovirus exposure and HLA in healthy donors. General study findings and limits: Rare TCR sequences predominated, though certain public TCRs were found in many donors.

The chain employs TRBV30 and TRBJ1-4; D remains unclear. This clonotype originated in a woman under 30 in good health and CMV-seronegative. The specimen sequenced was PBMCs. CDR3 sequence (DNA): TGTGCCTGGACAGCAACTAATGAAAAACTGTTTTTT. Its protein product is CAWTATNEKLFF.